This T cell receptor beta chain was recorded in a study of blood T cell repertoires in COVID-19. For the study at large: Sites across the United States, Italy and Spain contributed samples from acute and convalescent COVID-19. From T cells, B-cell-depleted T cells, or PBMCs came the material, which was cDNA or gDNA.

In the source study's methods: Cell counts per sample came from amplifying reference gene primers. Produced via immunoSEQ multiplex PCR; TCRdb's table is partial and in-frame only. That table gives V, J and clone size, and the DNA gave D and trimming. The data hold around 400,000 clones, with around 87% observed a single time. Seattle's cohort entered during active infection and was followed longitudinally. The sequenced sample was peripheral blood. This sequence was found in a woman aged 60 to 75 with COVID-19, enrolled during active disease.

CDR3 sequence reads: CASSLAAGTEAFF. CDR3 nucleotide sequence: TGTGCCAGCAGCTTAGCAGCCGGCACTGAAGCTTTCTTT. The V gene is TRBV7-8, the J gene TRBJ1-1; D is unresolved. The CDR3 spans 13 residues. Trimming pared 0 bases from V and 4 bases from J, leaving 6 bases between. Germline values: CDR1 SGHVS, CDR2 FQNEAQ.